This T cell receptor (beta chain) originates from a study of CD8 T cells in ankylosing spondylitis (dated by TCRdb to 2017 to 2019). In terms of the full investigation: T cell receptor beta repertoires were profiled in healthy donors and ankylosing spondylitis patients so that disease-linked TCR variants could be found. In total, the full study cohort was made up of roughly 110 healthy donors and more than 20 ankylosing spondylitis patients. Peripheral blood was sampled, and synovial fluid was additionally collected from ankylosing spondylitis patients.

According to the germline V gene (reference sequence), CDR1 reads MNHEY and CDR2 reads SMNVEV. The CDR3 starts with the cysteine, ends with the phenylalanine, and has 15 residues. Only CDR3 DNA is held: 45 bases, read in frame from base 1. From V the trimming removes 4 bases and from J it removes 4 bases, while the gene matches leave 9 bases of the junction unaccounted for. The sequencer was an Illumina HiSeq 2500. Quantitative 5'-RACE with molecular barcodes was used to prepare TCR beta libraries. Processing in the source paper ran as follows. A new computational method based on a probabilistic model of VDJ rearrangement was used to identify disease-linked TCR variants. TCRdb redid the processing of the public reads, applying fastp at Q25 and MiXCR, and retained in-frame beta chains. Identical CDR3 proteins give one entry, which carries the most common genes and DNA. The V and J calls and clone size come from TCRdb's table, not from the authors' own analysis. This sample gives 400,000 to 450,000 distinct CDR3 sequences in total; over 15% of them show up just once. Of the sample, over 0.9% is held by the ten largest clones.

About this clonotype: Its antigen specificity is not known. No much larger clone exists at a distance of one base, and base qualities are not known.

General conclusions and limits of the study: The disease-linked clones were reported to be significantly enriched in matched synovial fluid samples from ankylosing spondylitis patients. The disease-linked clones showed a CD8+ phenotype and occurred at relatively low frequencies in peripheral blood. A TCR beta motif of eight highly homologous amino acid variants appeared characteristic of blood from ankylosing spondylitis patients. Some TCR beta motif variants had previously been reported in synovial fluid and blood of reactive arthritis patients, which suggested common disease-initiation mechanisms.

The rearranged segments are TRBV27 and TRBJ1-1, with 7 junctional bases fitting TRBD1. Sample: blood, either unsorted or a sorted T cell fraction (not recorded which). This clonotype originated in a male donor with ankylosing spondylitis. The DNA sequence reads TGTGCCAGCAGTTCGCAGACAGGGATAGGCACTGAAGCTTTCTTT. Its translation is CASSSQTGIGTEAFF.